This T cell receptor beta chain originates from a study of blood T cell repertoires in COVID-19. The repertoire was sequenced with immunoSEQ multiplex PCR; TCRdb's copy has only in-frame clones and lacks some. The sample includes about 200,000 clones, nearly 90% of them seen just once. Enrollees, about 18 to 90 years old, lived in approximately 25 US areas. The V end was cut by 4 bases, the J end by 9 bases, with 25 bases between. Germline V gene sequence: CDR1 MNHNS, CDR2 SASEGT. The CDR3 is 18 residues long. V is TRBV6-1 and J is TRBJ1-6; D remains ambiguous. The receptor was isolated from a woman between 40 and 55 years old with acute COVID-19. Sequenced material: PBMCs or T cells enriched from blood (not recorded which). CDR3 in amino acids: CASSATLIAARSPSPLHF. The CDR3, as DNA: TGTGCCAGCAGTGCCACTCTCATTGCGGCCCGGTCCCCTTCACCCCTCCACTTT.